The 18 T cell receptor beta chains listed next were all sequenced from one sample in a study of blood T cell repertoires in COVID-19. Clones were sequenced by immunoSEQ multiplex PCR, and TCRdb holds only the in-frame ones, with some missing. In the table there are 200,000 to 250,000 clones, about 84% of which are singletons. Source material: peripheral blood. These receptors were obtained from a human donor in a cohort sampled during active COVID-19.

Here the CDR3 reads CASSLGGGVYTDTQYF. CDR3 nucleotide sequence: TGTGCCAGCAGTTTGGGGGGAGGGGTTTACACAGATACGCAGTATTTT. The chain is built from TRBV28 and TRBJ2-3; 7 nucleotides agree with TRBD2. V lost 3 bases to trimming and J lost 2 bases; unmatched junction nucleotides: 8. The CDR3 extends over 16 amino acids. CDR1 is MDHEN, CDR2 SYDVKM, per germline.

This chain joins TRBV6-5 and TRBJ2-1; 8 positions agree with TRBD2. Germline V gene data show CDR1 as MNHEY and CDR2 as SVGAGI. The length of the CDR3 is 15 residues. V shed 6 bases and J 9 bases; nucleotides not matched to a gene: 13. CDR3 nucleotide sequence: TGTGCCAGCAGGGCAGGAGCGGGAGAAAGCGGTGAGCAGTTCTTC. Protein sequence: CASRAGAGESGEQFF.

The V gene is TRBV24-1, the J gene TRBJ2-3, with 8 bases matching TRBD2. The J segment lost 2 bases and the V segment lost 3 bases, leaving 3 bases of the junction unmatched. The CDR3 length is 15 residues. Germline lookup yields CDR1 KGHDR and CDR2 SFDVKD. CDR3 nucleotide sequence: TGTGCCACCAGTGATGACGGGGGGGCCACAGATACGCAGTATTTT. Translation gives CATSDDGGATDTQYF.

The V gene is TRBV28, the J gene TRBJ2-1; 7 bases are shared with TRBD2. V dropped 5 bases and J dropped 12; count of bases not matched to a gene: 7. The CDR3 is made up of 12 amino acids. Germline CDR1 and CDR2: MDHEN and SYDVKM. CDR3 region: CASSPLAIVQFF. Written as DNA, the CDR3 is TGTGCCAGCAGTCCACTAGCGATTGTGCAGTTCTTC.

This chain links TRBV10-3 with TRBJ2-1, with D possibly TRBD2 on 6 matching bases. The CDR3 totals 16 residues. Trimming cost V 0 bases and J 0 bases, with 9 bases left between them. From germline, CDR1 is ENHRY and CDR2 SYGVKD. Here the CDR3 DNA reads TGTGCCATCAGTGAGTCTACGGGAGCCTCCTACAATGAGCAGTTCTTC. This sequence encodes CAISESTGASYNEQFF.

The chain uses TRBV5-1 and TRBJ1-2, with D possibly TRBD1 on 5 matching bases. The germline V gene encodes CDR1 SGHRS and CDR2 YFSETQ. This CDR3 region has 17 residues. The V end lost 4 bases, the J end lost 4 bases, and 23 bases lay between the germline ends. The CDR3 region has the DNA TGCGCCAGCAGCCGGTGGAGGGGCCTGACGGAAAGCTATGGCTACACCTTC. It specifies CASSRWRGLTESYGYTF.

In nucleotides, the CDR3 is TGTGCCAGGACGACAGGGAGGTTCACTGAAGCTTTCTTT. It is translated as CARTTGRFTEAFF. The V and J genes are TRBV2 and TRBJ1-1; 7 positions agree with TRBD1. The J segment lost 4 bases and the V segment lost 9 bases, leaving 8 bases of the junction unmatched. The CDR3 runs 13 residues. The germline V gene encodes CDR1 SNHLY and CDR2 FYNNEI.

This chain connects TRBV18 to TRBJ1-4; 7 bases align to TRBD1. V was clipped by 5 bases and J by 6 bases; unmatched bases: 6. Germline CDR1 KGHSH, CDR2 LQKENI. The CDR3 consists of 14 residues. CDR3 amino acids: CASSTDRADEKLFF. CDR3 in DNA: TGTGCCAGCTCAACCGACAGGGCCGATGAAAAACTGTTTTTT.

The CDR3: CASSEDRANSPLHF. DNA of the CDR3: TGCGCCAGCAGCGAGGACAGGGCTAATTCACCCCTCCACTTT. J is TRBJ1-6 and V is TRBV5-1, with 8 positions matching TRBD1. Germline-derived CDR1 and CDR2 are SGHRS and YFSETQ. V shed 4 bases, J shed 6 bases, and the junction held 3 bases outside the gene matches. There are 14 residues in the CDR3.

The V gene is TRBV5-3, the J gene TRBJ1-5; a weak D match, TRBD1 (6 bases). Being an ORF, TRBV5-3 has a function that is uncertain. V was trimmed by 0 bases and J by 6 bases, leaving 16 bases between them. This CDR3 has 16 residues. As DNA, the CDR3 is TGTGCCAGAAGCTTGGCCTGGGCAGGGGTAAGTCAGCCCCAGCATTTT. Protein: CARSLAWAGVSQPQHF.

The V call is TRBV30, the J call TRBJ1-2; D is possibly TRBD1 (5 bases). V lost 5 bases, J lost 4 bases, and 14 bases lay in between. This CDR3 contains 13 residues. The V gene's germline CDR1 is GTSNPN and CDR2 SVGIG (reference sequence). DNA of the CDR3: TGTGCCTGGCATCGTGACAGACCCTATGGCTACACCTTC. Its translation is CAWHRDRPYGYTF.

The genes are TRBV7-2 and TRBJ1-2; D perhaps matches TRBD1 (5 bases). V gave up 5 bases and J gave up 7 bases, with 14 bases separating them. CDR3 length: 13 residues. The V gene's germline CDR1 is SGHTA and CDR2 FQGNSA. The CDR3 spells CASSPPGGFGYTF. The DNA for the CDR3 is TGTGCCAGCAGCCCCCCGGGGGGTTTTGGCTACACCTTC. Full variable domain (missing parts from reference TRBV7-2 and TRBJ1-2): GAGVSQSPSNKVTEKGKDVELRCDPISGHTALYWYRQSLGQGLEFLIYFQGNSAPDKSGLPSDRFSAERTGGSVSTLTIQRTQQEDSAVYLCASSPPGGFGYTFGSGTRLTVV.

V gene TRBV7-9 combines with J gene TRBJ1-5, with a weak D call TRBD1 (6 bases). The CDR3 is 15 residues long. Trimming took off 5 bases at V and 7 bases at J, with 18 bases between the two ends. CDR1 SEHNR and CDR2 FQNEAQ come from the germline V gene (reference sequence). CDR3 bases: TGTGCCAGCAGCCCAGGGCGAGGGGGTAGGCAGCCCCAGCATTTT. It yields the protein CASSPGRGGRQPQHF.

This clone was seen more than once but under ten times. CDR3 DNA sequence: TGCAGTGCTAGTCGGGGAAGTTCGAATTCACCCCTCCACTTT. Translated: CSASRGSSNSPLHF. This chain connects TRBV20-1 to TRBJ1-6; no clear D gene. The V and J ends lost 3 bases and 7 bases respectively, with 13 bases between them. This CDR3 is built from 14 residues. Germline CDR1 reads DFQATT; CDR2 reads SNEGSKA (reference sequence).

This clone was detected a few times. The V gene is TRBV5-6, the J gene TRBJ1-5; D is ambiguous. Trimming pared 4 bases from V and 1 base from J, leaving 15 bases between. The CDR3 runs 16 residues. CDR1 is SGHDT, CDR2 YYEEEE, per germline. The CDR3 DNA reads TGTGCCAGCAGCCCGGACGGAGGTATGAGCAATCAGCCCCAGCATTTT. As protein: CASSPDGGMSNQPQHF. Full variable domain (outside the CDR3, taken from reference TRBV5-6 and TRBJ1-5): DAGVTQSPTHLIKTRGQQVTLRCSPKSGHDTVSWYQQALGQGPQFIFQYYEEEERQRGNFPDRFSGHQFPNYSSELNVNALLLGDSALYLCASSPDGGMSNQPQHFGDGTRLSIL.

J is TRBJ2-7 and V is TRBV5-1; 7 bases align to TRBD2. The junction had 15 bases not matched to a gene; V was cut back by 1 base and J by 5 bases. Per the germline V gene, CDR1 is SGHRS and CDR2 is YFSETQ. The CDR3 covers 17 residues. DNA of the CDR3: TGCGCCAGCAGCTTGAGCCCAGGAGGAGCGGGATTGGACGAGCAGTACTTC. Translation gives CASSLSPGGAGLDEQYF. Together with reference TRBV5-1 and TRBJ2-7, the CDR3 gives the full variable domain: KAGVTQTPRYLIKTRGQQVTLSCSPISGHRSVSWYQQTPGQGLQFLFEYFSETQRNKGNFPGRFSGRQFSNSRSEMNVSTLELGDSALYLCASSLSPGGAGLDEQYFGPGTRLTVT.

The chain recombines TRBV4-3 with TRBJ1-2, with D tentatively TRBD1 (5 bases). With 4 bases removed from V and 8 bases from J, the gap between germline ends came to 17 bases. The CDR3 has 14 residues. The V gene's germline CDR1 is LGHNA and CDR2 YSLEER. As DNA, the CDR3 is TGCGCCAGCAGCCCAGACCGGGGGTCACGGGGCTACACCTTC. Protein product: CASSPDRGSRGYTF.

This clone was observed a handful of times. The J gene is TRBJ1-2, the V gene TRBV3-1 (or the pseudogene TRBV3-2); 8 bases match TRBD1. CDR1 and CDR2 from the germline V gene are LGHDT and YNNKEL (reference sequence). The CDR3 is 15 amino acids. Losses at the gene ends were 6 bases for V and 3 bases for J; bases not matched to a gene: 9. The DNA of the CDR3 is TGTGCCAGCAGACATCAGGGGGCCCCTCACTATGGCTACACCTTC. Its protein is CASRHQGAPHYGYTF.